This T cell receptor beta chain was identified in a study of T cell responses to AZD1222 COVID-19 vaccine. The study's findings and limits: Following two doses of AZD1222, Spike-specific TCR breadth and depth rose.

Repertoires were generated with immunoSEQ multiplex PCR, while TCRdb's copy carries only in-frame clones and drops some. The profile covers roughly 120,000 clones, with around 87% appearing a single time and roughly 4.4% taken by the ten largest. Regarding this clone: Its target is unknown.

The sequences come from peripheral blood, collected 28 days after the second AZD1222 dose. The receptor was isolated from an adult who received the AZD1222 COVID-19 vaccine.

The CDR3 is CASSLGHSNTEAFF. CDR3 nucleotides: TGTGCCAGCAGCCTGGGACACTCGAACACTGAAGCTTTCTTT. The chain carries TRBV7-2 and TRBJ1-1, with a possible D match to TRBD1 (6 bases). The CDR3 consists of 14 residues. Trimming removed 5 bases from V and 1 base from J, with 11 bases in between. The germline V gene has CDR1 SGHTA and CDR2 FQGNSA.